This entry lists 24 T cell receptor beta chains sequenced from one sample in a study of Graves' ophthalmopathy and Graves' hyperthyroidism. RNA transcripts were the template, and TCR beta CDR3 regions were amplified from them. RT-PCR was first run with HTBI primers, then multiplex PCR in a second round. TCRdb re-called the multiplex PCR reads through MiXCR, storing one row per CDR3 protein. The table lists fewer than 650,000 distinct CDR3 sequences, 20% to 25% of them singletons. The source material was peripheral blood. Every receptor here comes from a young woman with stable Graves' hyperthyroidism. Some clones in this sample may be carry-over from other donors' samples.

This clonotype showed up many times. The CDR3 region has the DNA TGTGCCAGCGGACAGTTTGGCTACACCTTC. It encodes CASGQFGYTF. The rearrangement uses TRBV6-1 and TRBJ1-2; maybe TRBD1 (6 bases). Trimming took 8 bases from V and 7 from J, leaving 8 bases between them. The CDR3 contains 10 residues. In germline, CDR1 is MNHNS, CDR2 SASEGT.

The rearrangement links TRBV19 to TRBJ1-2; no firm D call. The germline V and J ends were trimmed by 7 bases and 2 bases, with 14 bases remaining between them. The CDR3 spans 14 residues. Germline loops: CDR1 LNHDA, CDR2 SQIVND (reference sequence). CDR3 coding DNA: TGTGCCAGTACCATCCTAGGCCGAAACTATGGCTACACCTTC. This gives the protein CASTILGRNYGYTF. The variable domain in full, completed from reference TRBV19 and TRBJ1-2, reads DGGITQSPKYLFRKEGQNVTLSCEQNLNHDAMYWYRQDPGQGLRLIYYSQIVNDFQKGDIAEGYSVSREKKESFPLTVTSAQKNPTAFYLCASTILGRNYGYTFGSGTRLTVV.

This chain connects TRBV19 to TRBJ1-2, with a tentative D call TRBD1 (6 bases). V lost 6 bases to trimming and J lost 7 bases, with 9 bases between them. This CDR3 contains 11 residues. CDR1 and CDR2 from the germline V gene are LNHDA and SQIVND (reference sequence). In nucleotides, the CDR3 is TGTGCCAGTAGCACAGGGATTGGCTACACCTTC. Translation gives CASSTGIGYTF.

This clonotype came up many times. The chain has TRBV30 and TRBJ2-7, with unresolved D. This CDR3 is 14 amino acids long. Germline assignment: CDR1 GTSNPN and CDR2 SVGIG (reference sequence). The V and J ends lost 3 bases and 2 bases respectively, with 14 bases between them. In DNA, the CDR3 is TGTGCCTGGAGCACTCCCGGTGGGGCCTACGAGCAGTACTTC. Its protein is CAWSTPGGAYEQYF.

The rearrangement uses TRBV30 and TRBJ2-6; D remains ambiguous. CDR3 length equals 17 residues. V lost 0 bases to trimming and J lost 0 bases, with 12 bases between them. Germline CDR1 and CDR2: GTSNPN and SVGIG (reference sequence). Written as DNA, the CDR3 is TGTGCCTGGAGTGTTTTCGTCAGTGTCTCTGGGGCCAACGTCCTGACTTTC. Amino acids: CAWSVFVSVSGANVLTF.

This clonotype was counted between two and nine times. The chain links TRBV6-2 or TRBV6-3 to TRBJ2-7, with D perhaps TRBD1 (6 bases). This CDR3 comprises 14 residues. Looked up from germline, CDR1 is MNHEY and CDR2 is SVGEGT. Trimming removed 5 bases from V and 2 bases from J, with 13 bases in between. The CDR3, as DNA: TGTGCCAGCAGTCCTCTGGGGGCAACCTACGAGCAGTACTTC. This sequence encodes CASSPLGATYEQYF.

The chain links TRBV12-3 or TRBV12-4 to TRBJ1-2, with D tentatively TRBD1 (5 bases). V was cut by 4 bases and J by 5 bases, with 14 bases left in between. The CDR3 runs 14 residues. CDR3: CASSSGLRGYGYTF. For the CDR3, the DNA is TGTGCCAGCAGTTCGGGACTTAGGGGATATGGCTACACCTTC.

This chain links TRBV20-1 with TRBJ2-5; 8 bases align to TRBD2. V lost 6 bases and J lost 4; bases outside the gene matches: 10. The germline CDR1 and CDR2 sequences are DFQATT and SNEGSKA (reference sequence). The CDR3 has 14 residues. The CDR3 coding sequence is TGCAGTGCGAAAGCGGGAGACGTGATAGAGACCCAGTACTTC. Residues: CSAKAGDVIETQYF.

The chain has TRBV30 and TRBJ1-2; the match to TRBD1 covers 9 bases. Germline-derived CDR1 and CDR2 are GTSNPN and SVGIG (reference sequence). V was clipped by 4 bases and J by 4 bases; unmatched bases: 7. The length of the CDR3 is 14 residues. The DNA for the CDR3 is TGTGCCTGGACCAGACAGGGGGGCCCCTATGGCTACACCTTC. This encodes CAWTRQGGPYGYTF.

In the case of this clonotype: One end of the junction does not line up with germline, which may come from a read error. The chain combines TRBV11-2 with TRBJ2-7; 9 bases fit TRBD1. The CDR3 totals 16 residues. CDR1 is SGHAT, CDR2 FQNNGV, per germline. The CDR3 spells CANSLGLPGQGYEQYF. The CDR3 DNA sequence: TGTGCCAACAGCTTAGGTCTCCCGGGACAGGGTTACGAGCAGTACTTC. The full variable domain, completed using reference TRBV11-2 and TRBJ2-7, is EAGVAQSPRYKIIEKRQSVAFWCNPISGHATLYWYQQILGQGPKLLIQFQNNGVVDDSQLPKDRFSAERLKGVDSTLKIQPAKLEDSAVYLCANSLGLPGQGYEQYFGPGTRLTVT.

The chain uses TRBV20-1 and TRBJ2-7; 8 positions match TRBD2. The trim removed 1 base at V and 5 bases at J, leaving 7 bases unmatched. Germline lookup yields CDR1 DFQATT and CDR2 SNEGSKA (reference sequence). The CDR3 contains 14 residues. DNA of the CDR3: TGCAGTGCTAGAGGGGACGGGAGGGCCCACGAGCAGTACTTC. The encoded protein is CSARGDGRAHEQYF.

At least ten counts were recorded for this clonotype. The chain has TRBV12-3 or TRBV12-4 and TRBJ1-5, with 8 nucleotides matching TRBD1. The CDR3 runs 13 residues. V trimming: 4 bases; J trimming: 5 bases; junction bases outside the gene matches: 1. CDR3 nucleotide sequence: TGTGCCAGCAGTTGGGGACAGGATCAGCCCCAGCATTTT. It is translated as CASSWGQDQPQHF.

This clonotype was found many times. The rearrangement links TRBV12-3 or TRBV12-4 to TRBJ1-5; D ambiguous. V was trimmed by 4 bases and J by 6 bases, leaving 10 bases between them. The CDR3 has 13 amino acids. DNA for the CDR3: TGTGCCAGCAGTTCCGCCAATGGTCAGCCCCAGCATTTT. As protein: CASSSANGQPQHF.

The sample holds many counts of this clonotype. CDR3 amino acids: CASSGEDPNYGYTF. DNA of the CDR3: TGTGCCAGCAGTGGGGAGGATCCCAACTATGGCTACACCTTC. This chain uses TRBV6-1 with TRBJ1-2; D unresolved. In germline, CDR1 is MNHNS, CDR2 SASEGT. CDR3 length: 14 residues. V was pared by 4 bases and J by 2 bases, with 11 bases between.

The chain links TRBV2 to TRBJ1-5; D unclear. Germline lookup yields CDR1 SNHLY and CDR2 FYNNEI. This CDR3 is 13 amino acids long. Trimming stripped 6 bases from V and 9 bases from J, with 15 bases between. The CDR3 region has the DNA TGTGCCAGCAGGGACGGAGGGTCTTCGCCCCAGCATTTT. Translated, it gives CASRDGGSSPQHF.

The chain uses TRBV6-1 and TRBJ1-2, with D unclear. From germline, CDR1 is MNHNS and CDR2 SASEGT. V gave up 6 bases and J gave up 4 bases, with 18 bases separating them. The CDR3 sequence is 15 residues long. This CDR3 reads CASSLGNQAGYGYTF. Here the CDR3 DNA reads TGTGCCAGCAGCTTGGGGAACCAAGCCGGCTATGGCTACACCTTC.

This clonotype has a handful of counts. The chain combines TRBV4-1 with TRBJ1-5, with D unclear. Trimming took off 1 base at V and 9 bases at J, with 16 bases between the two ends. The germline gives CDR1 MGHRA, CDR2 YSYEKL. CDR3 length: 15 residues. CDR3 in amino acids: CASSQVGRRTGPQHF. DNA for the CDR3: TGCGCCAGCAGCCAAGTTGGGAGGAGGACCGGGCCCCAGCATTTT.

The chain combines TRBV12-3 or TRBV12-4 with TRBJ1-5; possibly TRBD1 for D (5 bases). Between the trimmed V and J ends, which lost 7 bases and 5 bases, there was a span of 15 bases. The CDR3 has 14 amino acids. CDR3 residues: CASTPSGPHQPQHF. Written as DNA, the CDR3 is TGTGCCAGCACCCCCTCAGGGCCTCATCAGCCCCAGCATTTT.

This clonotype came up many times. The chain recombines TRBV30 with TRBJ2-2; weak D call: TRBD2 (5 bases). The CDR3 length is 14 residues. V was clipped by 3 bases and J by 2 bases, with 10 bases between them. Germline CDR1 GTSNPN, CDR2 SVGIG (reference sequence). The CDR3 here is CAWSNSVNTGELFF. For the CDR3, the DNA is TGTGCCTGGAGCAATAGCGTCAACACCGGGGAGCTGTTTTTT. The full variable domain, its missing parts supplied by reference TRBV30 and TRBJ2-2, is SQTIHQWPATLVQPVGSPLSLECTVEGTSNPNLYWYRQAAGRGLQLLFYSVGIGQISSEVPQNLSASRPQDRQFILSSKKLLLSDSGFYLCAWSNSVNTGELFFGEGSRLTVL.

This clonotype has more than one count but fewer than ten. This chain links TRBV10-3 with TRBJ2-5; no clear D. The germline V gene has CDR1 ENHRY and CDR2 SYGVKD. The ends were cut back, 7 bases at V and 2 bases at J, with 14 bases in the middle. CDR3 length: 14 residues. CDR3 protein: CAIKESDFQETQYF. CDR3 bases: TGTGCCATCAAGGAAAGTGACTTTCAAGAGACCCAGTACTTC.

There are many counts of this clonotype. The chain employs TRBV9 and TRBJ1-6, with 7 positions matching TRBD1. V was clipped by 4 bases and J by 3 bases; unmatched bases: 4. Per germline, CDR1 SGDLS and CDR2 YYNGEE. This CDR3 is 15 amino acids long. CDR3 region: CASSPGQIYNSPLHF. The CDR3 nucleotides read TGTGCCAGCAGCCCGGGACAGATCTATAATTCACCCCTCCACTTT. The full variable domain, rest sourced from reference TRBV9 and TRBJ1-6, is DSGVTQTPKHLITATGQRVTLRCSPRSGDLSVYWYQQSLDQGLQFLIQYYNGEERAKGNILERFSAQQFPDLHSELNLSSLELGDSALYFCASSPGQIYNSPLHFGNGTRLTVT.

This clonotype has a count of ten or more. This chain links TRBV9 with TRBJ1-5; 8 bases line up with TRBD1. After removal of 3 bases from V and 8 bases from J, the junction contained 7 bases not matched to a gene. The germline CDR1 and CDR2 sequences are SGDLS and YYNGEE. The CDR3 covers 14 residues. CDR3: CASSAGGSGEPQHF. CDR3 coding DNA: TGTGCCAGCAGCGCAGGGGGCTCGGGGGAGCCCCAGCATTTT.

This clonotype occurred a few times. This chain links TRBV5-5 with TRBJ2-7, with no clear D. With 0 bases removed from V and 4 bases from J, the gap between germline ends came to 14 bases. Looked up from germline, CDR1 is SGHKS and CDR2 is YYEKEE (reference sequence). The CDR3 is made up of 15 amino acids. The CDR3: CASSLDGIASYEQYF. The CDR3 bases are TGTGCCAGCAGCTTGGATGGAATCGCCTCTTACGAGCAGTACTTC.

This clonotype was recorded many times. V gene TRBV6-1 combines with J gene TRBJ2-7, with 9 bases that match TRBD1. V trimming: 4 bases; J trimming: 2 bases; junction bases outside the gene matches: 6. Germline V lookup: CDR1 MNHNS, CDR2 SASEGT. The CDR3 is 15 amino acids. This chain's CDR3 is CASSGTGVGTYEQYF. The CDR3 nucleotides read TGTGCCAGCAGTGGGACAGGGGTAGGGACCTACGAGCAGTACTTC.